One sample yielded the 31 T cell receptor beta chains listed below, sequenced in a study of graft-versus-host responses after intestinal transplantation. Their specific antigens are unknown. TCRdb's table, derived via immunoSEQ multiplex PCR, lists solely in-frame clones and lacks some. This table holds over 85,000 clones, 90% to 95% found once. Source: unstimulated CD4+ T cells sorted from spleen or lymph node cells, taken before transplant. The receptors come from a human donor who was the organ donor for an intestinal transplant.

J is TRBJ2-2 and V is TRBV7-2; perhaps TRBD2 as D (5 bases). This CDR3 spans 12 amino acids. V was clipped by 7 bases and J by 4 bases, with 7 bases between them. CDR1 is SGHTA and CDR2 is FQGNSA in the germline V gene. This chain's CDR3 is CASTEGTGELFF. CDR3 nucleotides: TGTGCCAGCACCGAGGGCACCGGGGAGCTGTTTTTT.

The V call is TRBV7-2, the J call TRBJ1-1, with 11 bases aligning to TRBD1. Trimming at V came to 5 bases and at J to 4 bases, leaving 15 bases not matched to a gene. The germline gives CDR1 SGHTA, CDR2 FQGNSA. The CDR3 is 18 amino acids. As DNA, the CDR3 is TGTGCCAGCAGCCTCCGGGACAGGGGGGTTCCTCGTTCCACTGAAGCTTTCTTT. This codes for CASSLRDRGVPRSTEAFF.

The chain carries TRBV7-2 and TRBJ2-5; 12 bases line up with TRBD2. From germline, CDR1 is SGHTA and CDR2 FQGNSA. The CDR3 spans 19 residues. V shed 5 bases, J shed 5 bases, and the junction held 18 bases outside the gene matches. The CDR3 DNA reads as TGTGCCAGCAGCCGCCCAACTAGCGGGGGGACATTTCGAAAGGAGACCCAGTACTTC. It specifies CASSRPTSGGTFRKETQYF.

This chain links TRBV13 with TRBJ2-2; the match to TRBD2 covers 12 bases. V was pared by 5 bases and J by 6 bases, with 7 bases of the junction left unmatched. CDR1 and CDR2 from the germline V gene are PRHDT and FYEKMQ (reference sequence). CDR3 length: 16 residues. CDR3 in amino acids: CASSPSSGGVSGELFF. Here the CDR3 DNA reads TGTGCCAGCAGCCCCTCTAGCGGGGGGGTTTCCGGGGAGCTGTTTTTT. Supplemented by reference TRBV13 and TRBJ2-2, the full variable domain reads AAGVIQSPRHLIKEKRETATLKCYPIPRHDTVYWYQQGPGQDPQFLISFYEKMQSDKGSIPDRFSAQQFSDYHSELNMSSLELGDSALYFCASSPSSGGVSGELFFGEGSRLTVL.

The chain has TRBV7-9 and TRBJ2-1, with D perhaps TRBD2 (6 bases). The CDR3 consists of 15 residues. The germline V and J ends were trimmed by 1 base and 1 base, with 8 bases remaining between them. Per the germline V gene, CDR1 is SEHNR and CDR2 is FQNEAQ (reference sequence). The CDR3 loop reads CASSLDGGSYNEQFF. In DNA, the CDR3 is TGTGCCAGCAGCTTAGATGGGGGGTCCTACAATGAGCAGTTCTTC. The whole variable domain, remainder taken from reference TRBV7-9 and TRBJ2-1, is DTGVSQNPRHKITKRGQNVTFRCDPISEHNRLYWYRQTLGQGPEFLTYFQNEAQLEKSRLLSDRFSAERPKGSFSTLEIQRTEQGDSAMYLCASSLDGGSYNEQFFGPGTRLTVL.

The genes are TRBV7-2 and TRBJ1-4, with D unresolved. This CDR3 has 13 residues. The V end was cut by 4 bases, the J end by 8 bases, with 11 bases between. Germline V gene lookup returns CDR1 SGHTA and CDR2 FQGNSA. The CDR3 reads CASSSRHYEKLFF. The CDR3 nucleotides read TGTGCCAGCAGCTCCAGACATTACGAAAAACTGTTTTTT. The full variable domain, with the rest looked up from reference TRBV7-2 and TRBJ1-4, is GAGVSQSPSNKVTEKGKDVELRCDPISGHTALYWYRQSLGQGLEFLIYFQGNSAPDKSGLPSDRFSAERTGGSVSTLTIQRTQQEDSAVYLCASSSRHYEKLFFGSGTQLSVL.

This clone was observed once. This chain connects TRBV5-1 to TRBJ2-1; maybe TRBD2 (6 bases). The V end lost 4 bases, the J end lost 0 bases, and 14 bases lay between the germline ends. Germline CDR1 is SGHRS and CDR2 is YFSETQ. The CDR3 totals 16 residues. The CDR3 is CASSKQRGGSYNEQFF. CDR3 DNA sequence: TGCGCCAGCAGCAAACAACGGGGAGGCTCCTACAATGAGCAGTTCTTC.

The genes are TRBV6-1 and TRBJ1-1; 9 bases align to TRBD1. CDR3 length: 13 amino acids. Per germline, CDR1 MNHNS and CDR2 SASEGT. The V segment lost 6 bases and the J segment 7 bases; nucleotides outside the gene matches: 6. CDR3 residues: CASSSGTGREAFF. The CDR3 coding sequence is TGTGCCAGCAGCTCCGGGACAGGGCGTGAAGCTTTCTTT.

The chain joins TRBV5-1 to TRBJ2-1; 8 nucleotides match TRBD2. From germline, CDR1 is SGHRS and CDR2 YFSETQ. This CDR3 is 15 amino acids long. The J segment lost 9 bases and the V segment lost 2 bases, leaving 10 bases of the junction unmatched. CDR3 residues: CASSLKSGGAGEQFF. CDR3 nucleotides: TGCGCCAGCAGCTTAAAATCCGGGGGGGCTGGTGAGCAGTTCTTC.

V usage is TRBV4-2 and J usage is TRBJ1-5, with 8 bases fitting TRBD1. V shed 4 bases, J shed 4 bases, and the junction held 9 bases outside the gene matches. Germline-derived CDR1 and CDR2 are LGHNA and YNFKEQ. The CDR3 sequence is 16 residues long. CDR3 nucleotides: TGTGCCAGCAGCCCCAATAAGGGACAGGTTAATCAGCCCCAGCATTTT. This gives the protein CASSPNKGQVNQPQHF.

This rearrangement joins TRBV4-1 to TRBJ1-3; D might be TRBD1 (5 bases). Trimming removed 0 bases at V and 4 bases at J, with 19 bases between. In germline, CDR1 is MGHRA, CDR2 YSYEKL. This CDR3 region has 18 residues. CDR3 protein: CASSQDGHWQGAGNTIYF. Here the CDR3 DNA reads TGCGCCAGCAGCCAAGATGGTCACTGGCAGGGTGCCGGAAACACCATATATTTT.

The V call is TRBV5-1, the J call TRBJ2-2; TRBD2 agrees at 8 bases. J was trimmed by 5 bases and V by 3 bases; bases with no gene match: 9. This CDR3 region has 16 residues. Per germline, CDR1 SGHRS and CDR2 YFSETQ. CDR3 sequence (DNA): TGCGCCAGCAGCTGGACGTTGAGCGGGGGTACCGGGGAGCTGTTTTTT. This gives the protein CASSWTLSGGTGELFF.

V is TRBV7-2 and J is TRBJ1-2, with D tentatively TRBD1 (6 bases). This CDR3 region has 14 residues. The germline V and J ends were trimmed by 3 bases and 7 bases, with 15 bases remaining between them. Germline CDR1 SGHTA, CDR2 FQGNSA. In DNA, the CDR3 is TGTGCCAGCAGCTTCGGGGGGCGCCTACTTGGCTACACCTTC. This encodes CASSFGGRLLGYTF.

The chain is built from TRBV4-3 and TRBJ2-1; 7 bases map to TRBD1. Trimming at V came to 3 bases and at J to 7 bases, leaving 15 bases not matched to a gene. The CDR3 covers 17 residues. Germline CDR1 and CDR2: LGHNA and YSLEER. The CDR3 is CASSHLGVKGAENEQFF. The CDR3 region has the DNA TGCGCCAGCAGCCATCTGGGAGTGAAGGGGGCTGAGAATGAGCAGTTCTTC.

The rearrangement joins TRBV18 to TRBJ2-3, with 11 nucleotides matching TRBD2. This CDR3 is 15 amino acids long. Germline V gives CDR1 KGHSH, CDR2 LQKENI. Germline trimming cut 8 bases from V and 3 bases from J; bases unmatched to any gene: 7. The CDR3 nucleotides are TGTGCCAGCACCCAACTAGCGGGAGTTACAGATACGCAGTATTTT. This translates into CASTQLAGVTDTQYF.

The J gene is TRBJ1-2, the V gene TRBV6-5; D is undetermined. Trimming took 5 bases from V and 10 from J, leaving 17 bases between them. Germline V gene sequence: CDR1 MNHEY, CDR2 SVGAGI. CDR3 length: 13 amino acids. CDR3 sequence reads: CASSITRSGFYTF. CDR3 coding DNA: TGTGCCAGCAGTATAACACGGTCAGGTTTCTACACCTTC.

The gene calls are TRBV7-2 and TRBJ2-7; possibly TRBD1 for D (6 bases). The CDR3 contains 12 residues. From germline, CDR1 is SGHTA and CDR2 FQGNSA. The V and J ends lost 5 bases and 4 bases respectively, with 9 bases between them. Here the CDR3 reads CASSPTGYEQYF. The CDR3 region has the DNA TGTGCCAGCAGCCCCACAGGGTACGAGCAGTACTTC. Based on the CDR3 plus reference TRBV7-2 and TRBJ2-7, the full variable domain is GAGVSQSPSNKVTEKGKDVELRCDPISGHTALYWYRQSLGQGLEFLIYFQGNSAPDKSGLPSDRFSAERTGGSVSTLTIQRTQQEDSAVYLCASSPTGYEQYFGPGTRLTVT.

This sequence joins TRBV5-4 and TRBJ1-6, with 8 bases matching TRBD1. The trim removed 7 bases at V and 0 bases at J, leaving 6 bases unmatched. The CDR3 has 16 amino acids. Germline V gene sequence: CDR1 SGHNT, CDR2 YYREEE (reference sequence). Written as DNA, the CDR3 is TGTGCCAGCTGGGACAGGAAAAGCTCCTATAATTCACCCCTCCACTTT. It codes for CASWDRKSSYNSPLHF.

This chain connects TRBV4-1 to TRBJ2-7; 7 bases fit TRBD1. V was pared by 3 bases and J by 4 bases, with 12 bases of the junction left unmatched. Germline V gene data show CDR1 as MGHRA and CDR2 as YSYEKL. This CDR3 contains 16 residues. CDR3 coding DNA: TGCGCCAGCAGCCAGGGTATCACAGGGGATGGGTACGAGCAGTACTTC. Translation: CASSQGITGDGYEQYF.

This chain joins TRBV9 and TRBJ2-3; D gene unclear. This CDR3 contains 12 residues. V lost 4 bases and J lost 2, with 5 bases in between. Germline loops: CDR1 SGDLS, CDR2 YYNGEE. DNA of the CDR3: TGTGCCAGCAGCCACAACACAGATACGCAGTATTTT. Protein product: CASSHNTDTQYF. The full variable domain, with the rest looked up from reference TRBV9 and TRBJ2-3, is DSGVTQTPKHLITATGQRVTLRCSPRSGDLSVYWYQQSLDQGLQFLIQYYNGEERAKGNILERFSAQQFPDLHSELNLSSLELGDSALYFCASSHNTDTQYFGPGTRLTVL.

V gene TRBV11-3 combines with J gene TRBJ1-3, with D uncertain. Trimming left V 1 base short and J 2 bases short, with 9 bases between. Per germline, CDR1 SGHNT and CDR2 YENEEA. This CDR3 contains 15 residues. The CDR3 DNA reads TGTGCCAGCAGCTTAGGACACTCGCCTGGAAACACCATATATTTT. Amino acid sequence: CASSLGHSPGNTIYF.

This rearrangement joins TRBV4-2 to TRBJ1-6; no firm D call. Deletions cut 0 bases from V and 8 bases from J, with 14 bases between. The germline CDR1 and CDR2 sequences are LGHNA and YNFKEQ. The CDR3 is made up of 16 amino acids. CDR3 nucleotides: TGTGCCAGCAGCCAAGAGCCCGCCGTGAGGGATTCACCCCTCCACTTT. Translating it yields CASSQEPAVRDSPLHF.

This rearrangement joins TRBV5-6 to TRBJ2-7; the match to TRBD2 covers 13 bases. The CDR3 spans 15 residues. Trimming took 4 bases from V and 2 from J; bases not matched to a gene: 3. Germline V gene lookup returns CDR1 SGHDT and CDR2 YYEEEE. The CDR3 DNA reads as TGTGCCAGCAGCGTACTAGCGGGGGGGGCCTACGAGCAGTACTTC. Translating it yields CASSVLAGGAYEQYF.

The chain recombines TRBV7-3 with TRBJ2-3; D is unclear. Trimming cost V 2 bases and J 4 bases, with 7 bases left between them. The CDR3 has 13 amino acids. Germline CDR1 and CDR2: SGHTA and FQGTGA. CDR3 sequence: CASSLGRPDTQYF. CDR3 DNA sequence: TGTGCCAGCAGCTTAGGGCGCCCAGATACGCAGTATTTT.

V usage is TRBV28 and J usage is TRBJ2-1, with TRBD2 matching 8 bases. The CDR3 totals 15 residues. Germline CDR1 MDHEN, CDR2 SYDVKM. The ends lost 7 bases at V and 9 bases at J; junction bases unmatched: 14. CDR3 sequence (DNA): TGTGCCAGCAACCTCTTTGGCCCCAGCGGGGGTGAGCAGTTCTTC. Amino acids: CASNLFGPSGGEQFF.

CDR3 amino acids: CASSTIGELFF. CDR3 nucleotide sequence: TGTGCCAGTAGTACCATCGGGGAGCTGTTTTTT. This sequence joins TRBV19 and TRBJ2-2, with D unresolved. This CDR3 comprises 11 residues. Germline CDR1 and CDR2: LNHDA and SQIVND (reference sequence). Trimming removed 4 bases at V and 7 bases at J, with 4 bases between. Combining the CDR3 with reference TRBV19 and TRBJ2-2 gives the whole variable domain DGGITQSPKYLFRKEGQNVTLSCEQNLNHDAMYWYRQDPGQGLRLIYYSQIVNDFQKGDIAEGYSVSREKKESFPLTVTSAQKNPTAFYLCASSTIGELFFGEGSRLTVL.

The chain is built from TRBV7-2 and TRBJ2-3; D is perhaps TRBD2 (5 bases). The CDR3 is made up of 17 amino acids. Between the trimmed V and J ends, which lost 1 base and 1 base, there was a span of 15 bases. CDR1 SGHTA and CDR2 FQGNSA come from the germline V gene. CDR3 nucleotides: TGTGCCAGCAGCTTAGTAACGGGGAAGTTAGGCACAGATACGCAGTATTTT. This sequence encodes CASSLVTGKLGTDTQYF.

The gene calls are TRBV5-1 and TRBJ2-1; TRBD2 agrees at 9 bases. The germline V gene has CDR1 SGHRS and CDR2 YFSETQ. This CDR3 spans 15 amino acids. The V and J ends lost 1 base and 7 bases, in that order; junction bases with no gene match: 6. This CDR3 reads CASSLSPSGANEQFF. The DNA for the CDR3 is TGCGCCAGCAGCTTGTCTCCTAGCGGGGCAAATGAGCAGTTCTTC.

This clone was observed a single time. The rearrangement links TRBV14 to TRBJ1-1, with no clear D. The germline CDR1 and CDR2 sequences are SGHDN and FVKESK. With 5 bases removed from V and 1 base from J, the gap between germline ends came to 14 bases. The CDR3 runs to 15 residues. The CDR3 reads CASSSLGGPNTEAFF. DNA for the CDR3: TGTGCCAGCAGCTCCCTCGGAGGACCGAACACTGAAGCTTTCTTT. The full variable domain, completed using reference TRBV14 and TRBJ1-1, is EAGVTQFPSHSVIEKGQTVTLRCDPISGHDNLYWYRRVMGKEIKFLLHFVKESKQDESGMPNNRFLAERTGGTYSTLKVQPAELEDSGVYFCASSSLGGPNTEAFFGQGTRLTVV.

The chain joins TRBV30 to TRBJ1-1; D is uncertain. From germline, CDR1 is GTSNPN and CDR2 SVGIG (reference sequence). V dropped 0 bases and J dropped 6 bases, with 11 bases sitting between them. There are 13 residues in the CDR3. The CDR3 sequence: CAWSVLWGAEAFF. The CDR3 region has the DNA TGTGCCTGGAGTGTACTCTGGGGAGCTGAAGCTTTCTTT.

Only a few counts were recorded for this clone. V usage is TRBV9 and J usage is TRBJ2-7; tentative D call: TRBD2 (7 bases). CDR1 is SGDLS and CDR2 is YYNGEE in the germline V gene. V shed 0 bases and J shed 3 bases, with 16 bases lying between them. The CDR3 loop spans 16 amino acids. The CDR3 is CASSVGIGGGLYEQYF. CDR3 nucleotide sequence: TGTGCCAGCAGCGTAGGTATTGGCGGGGGCCTCTACGAGCAGTACTTC.